This TCR beta chain was sequenced in a study of immune evolution from preneoplasia to lung adenocarcinoma. V was pared by 4 bases and J by 5 bases, with 9 bases of the junction left unmatched. The CDR3 extends over 16 amino acids. Germline CDR1 is MNHNS and CDR2 is SASEGT. Repertoires were generated with immunoSEQ multiplex PCR, while TCRdb's copy carries only in-frame clones and drops some. The sample gives about 5,100 clones, less than 85% of which show up once; around 6.3% is in the top ten. The clonotype comes from a person aged 50-75 years with lung adenocarcinoma. The chain employs TRBV6-1 and TRBJ1-5; TRBD1 matches at 9 bases. Sequences were obtained from FFPE minimally invasive lung adenocarcinoma tissue. DNA for the CDR3: TGTGCCAGCAGTGGGGGAACGGGACAGGGAGATCAGCCCCAGCATTTT. This encodes CASSGGTGQGDQPQHF.